These T cell receptor beta chains were read from a single sample in a study of vaccination and CD4 T cells after COVID-19. These TCRs' antigens remain unknown. TCRdb analysed the PCR reads with MiXCR anew, one entry per CDR3 protein. The sample holds under 25,000 distinct CDR3 sequences, over 45% seen once. Sequenced input: cultured CD4+ T cells from blood. The receptors stem from a human donor with COVID-19. Both conserved end residues are part of each CDR3. The order of the fields is J gene, clone size, V gene, CDR3 protein. Some rows mark clone size as missing; the rest say once, few, many or name a class of expanded clone.

>TRBJ1-1|NA|TRBV19
CASSQGMNTEAFF
>TRBJ1-6|NA|TRBV10-3
CASTGDLNSPLHF
>TRBJ2-5|few|TRBV7-6
CASSLVRSDRVTSGETQYF
>TRBJ1-6|NA|TRBV12-3/TRBV12-4
CASSSVQGTYNSPLHF
>TRBJ1-5|NA|TRBV7-6
CASSLVPATTGNQPQHF
>TRBJ2-7|NA|TRBV7-2
CASRGGEVEQYF
>TRBJ2-3|NA|TRBV19
CASSTRGYTQYF
>TRBJ1-1|NA|TRBV28
CASSFKGASTEAFF
>TRBJ2-7|NA|TRBV5-1
CASSSTGGSYEQYF
>TRBJ1-2|few|TRBV25-1
CASSEYTQGMGGYTF
>TRBJ1-2|NA|TRBV24-1
CATSERTGGVDGYTF
>TRBJ2-7|once|TRBV6-1
CASTLGGGEQYF
>TRBJ1-1|NA|TRBV5-3
CASSLGARNTEAFF
>TRBJ1-5|NA|TRBV20-1
CSARGPANQPQHF
>TRBJ2-2|few|TRBV28
CASRASRGSVGELFF
>TRBJ1-5|few|TRBV15
CATSEERGGRWHF
>TRBJ1-2|NA|TRBV12-3/TRBV12-4
CASRRGTDRWENGYTF
>TRBJ2-7|NA|TRBV12-3/TRBV12-4
CASSPNLPGQSRYEQYF
>TRBJ2-3|NA|TRBV6-5
CASSYSKSELGASDTQYF
>TRBJ1-5|NA|TRBV20-1
CSASGTGPNQPQHF
>TRBJ1-1|few|TRBV6-1
CASSEALFGFGMNTEAFF
>TRBJ1-5|NA|TRBV6-1
CASSDLLAGSNQPQHF
>TRBJ1-5|few|TRBV7-9
CASSSARGVDQPQHF
>TRBJ1-2|few|TRBV6-1
CASRWGNNYGYTF
>TRBJ1-2|few|TRBV7-2
CASSQTGNGYTF
>TRBJ1-3|NA|TRBV6-1
CASSPPGPGGNTMYF
>TRBJ1-5|few|TRBV27
CASSGTGGIAQPQHF
>TRBJ1-2|once|TRBV29-1
CSVAGRTSSYEVYGYTF
>TRBJ2-1|NA|TRBV6-5
CASSYSRGEQFF
>TRBJ2-7|NA|TRBV19
CATGQEHEQYF